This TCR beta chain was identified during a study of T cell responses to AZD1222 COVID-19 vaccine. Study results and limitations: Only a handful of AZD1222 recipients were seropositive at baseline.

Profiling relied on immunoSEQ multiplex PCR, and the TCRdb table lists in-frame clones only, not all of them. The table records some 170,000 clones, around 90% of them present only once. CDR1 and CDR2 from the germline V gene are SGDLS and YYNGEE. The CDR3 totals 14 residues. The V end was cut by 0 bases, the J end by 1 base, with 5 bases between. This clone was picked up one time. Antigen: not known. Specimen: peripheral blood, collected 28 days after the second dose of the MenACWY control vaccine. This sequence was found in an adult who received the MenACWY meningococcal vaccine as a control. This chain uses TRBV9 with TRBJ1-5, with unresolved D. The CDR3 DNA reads TGTGCCAGCAGCGTAGAGGGAAGCAATCAGCCCCAGCATTTT. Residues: CASSVEGSNQPQHF. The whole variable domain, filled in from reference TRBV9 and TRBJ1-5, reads DSGVTQTPKHLITATGQRVTLRCSPRSGDLSVYWYQQSLDQGLQFLIQYYNGEERAKGNILERFSAQQFPDLHSELNLSSLELGDSALYFCASSVEGSNQPQHFGDGTRLSIL.